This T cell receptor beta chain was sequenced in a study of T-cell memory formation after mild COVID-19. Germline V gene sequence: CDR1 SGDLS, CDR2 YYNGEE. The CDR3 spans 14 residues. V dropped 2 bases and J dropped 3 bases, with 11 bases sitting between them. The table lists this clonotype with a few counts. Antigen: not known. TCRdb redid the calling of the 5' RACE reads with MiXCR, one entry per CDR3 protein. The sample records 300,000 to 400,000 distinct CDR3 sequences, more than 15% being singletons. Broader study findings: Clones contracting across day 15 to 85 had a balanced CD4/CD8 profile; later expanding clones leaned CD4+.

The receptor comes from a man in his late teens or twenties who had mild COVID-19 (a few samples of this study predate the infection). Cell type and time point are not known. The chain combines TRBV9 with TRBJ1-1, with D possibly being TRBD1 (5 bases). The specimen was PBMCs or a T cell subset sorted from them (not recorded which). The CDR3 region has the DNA TGTGCCAGCAGCGTGAGAGGGGTAGACACTGAAGCTTTCTTT. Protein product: CASSVRGVDTEAFF.